The 12 T cell receptor beta chains given below trace back to one sample, sequenced in a study of blood T cell repertoires in COVID-19. Only in-frame clones appear in the TCRdb table, and some are missing; sequencing was by immunoSEQ multiplex PCR. The data contain about 270,000 clones, about 89% of them singletons. The sample taken for sequencing was peripheral blood. The receptors stem from a man aged 35 to 55 with active or convalescent COVID-19.

The gene calls are TRBV21-1 and TRBJ2-2; the listed D gene, TRBD1, was not tested against the DNA. TRBV21-1 corresponds to a pseudogene. The CDR3 covers 16 residues. The DNA for the CDR3 is TGTGCCAGCAGCAAAGGGGTACAGGGGGACACCGGGGAGCTGTTTTTT. Protein product: CASSKGVQGDTGELFF.

This chain links TRBV5-5 with TRBJ2-2; 10 nucleotides line up with TRBD2. Germline assignment: CDR1 SGHKS and CDR2 YYEKEE (reference sequence). V was clipped by 1 base and J by 0 bases; unmatched bases: 6. The CDR3 is 18 residues long. The CDR3 reads CASSLSVAGGANTGELFF. CDR3 nucleotides: TGTGCCAGCAGCTTGTCCGTAGCGGGGGGCGCGAACACCGGGGAGCTGTTTTTT.

The chain uses TRBV30 and TRBJ2-7; D possibly corresponds to TRBD2 (6 bases). Germline CDR1 is GTSNPN and CDR2 is SVGIG (reference sequence). With 0 bases removed from V and 6 bases from J, the gap between germline ends came to 12 bases. There are 13 residues in the CDR3. The CDR3: CAWSVSGSSEQYF. In nucleotides, the CDR3 is TGTGCCTGGAGTGTCTCCGGGAGTTCCGAGCAGTACTTC.

This clone was seen once. The chain employs TRBV7-2 and TRBJ2-1; 11 bases line up with TRBD2. Looked up from germline, CDR1 is SGHTA and CDR2 is FQGNSA. V dropped 5 bases and J dropped 9; count of bases not matched to a gene: 3. The CDR3 is 13 amino acids. This CDR3 reads CASSPGLAGEQFF. Written as DNA, the CDR3 is TGTGCCAGCAGCCCAGGACTAGCGGGTGAGCAGTTCTTC.

The chain employs TRBV19 and TRBJ2-1; 7 bases fit TRBD1. The junction had 12 bases not matched to a gene; V was cut back by 5 bases and J by 8 bases. The CDR3 is made up of 15 amino acids. In germline, CDR1 is LNHDA, CDR2 SQIVND (reference sequence). The CDR3 DNA reads TGTGCCAGTAGTCCCCAGGGGGAGACGTCCGATGAGCAGTTCTTC. Protein: CASSPQGETSDEQFF.

This chain links TRBV15 with TRBJ1-3; D gene uncertain. The CDR3 consists of 15 residues. V lost 2 bases, J lost 0 bases, and 8 bases lay in between. Germline CDR1 is LNHNV and CDR2 is YYDKDF (reference sequence). CDR3 sequence reads: CATSRKTNSGNTIYF. The CDR3 DNA reads as TGTGCCACCAGCAGAAAGACAAACTCTGGAAACACCATATATTTT. Using reference TRBV15 and TRBJ1-3 for the parts outside the CDR3, the full variable domain is DAMVIQNPRYQVTQFGKPVTLSCSQTLNHNVMYWYQQKSSQAPKLLFHYYDKDFNNEADTPDNFQSRRPNTSFCFLDIRSPGLGDTAMYLCATSRKTNSGNTIYFGEGSWLTVV.

V is TRBV12-5 and J is TRBJ1-1, with 7 bases matching TRBD1. This CDR3 spans 15 amino acids. The V segment lost 3 bases and the J segment 7 bases; nucleotides outside the gene matches: 11. Germline loops: CDR1 LGHNT, CDR2 FRNRAP. The CDR3 region is CASGLVRDRDSEAFF. For the CDR3, the DNA is TGTGCTAGTGGTTTAGTAAGAGACCGGGACAGTGAAGCTTTCTTT.

The chain recombines TRBV18 with TRBJ2-1, with a weak D call TRBD1 (6 bases). CDR1 KGHSH and CDR2 LQKENI come from the germline V gene. The CDR3 has 14 amino acids. Trimming removed 2 bases at V and 4 bases at J, with 9 bases between. This CDR3 is CASSPGTIYNEQFF. Here the CDR3 DNA reads TGTGCCAGCTCACCAGGGACAATATACAATGAGCAGTTCTTC. Supplemented by reference TRBV18 and TRBJ2-1, the full variable domain reads NAGVMQNPRHLVRRRGQEARLRCSPMKGHSHVYWYRQLPEEGLKFMVYLQKENIIDESGMPKERFSAEFPKEGPSILRIQQVVRGDSAAYFCASSPGTIYNEQFFGPGTRLTVL.

The chain is built from TRBV10-2 and TRBJ1-4; 7 bases align to TRBD1. The CDR3 totals 15 residues. Germline-derived CDR1 and CDR2 are WSHSY and SAAADI. Unmatched junction bases numbered 14, after V lost 8 bases and J lost 8 bases. CDR3: CASLNRGSTEEKLFF. The CDR3 bases are TGCGCCAGCCTTAACAGGGGAAGTACGGAAGAAAAACTGTTTTTT.

This clone was detected once. The chain uses TRBV5-1 and TRBJ2-5; tentatively, D is TRBD1 (6 bases). This CDR3 contains 14 residues. Trimming removed 4 bases at V and 2 bases at J, with 12 bases between. The germline CDR1 and CDR2 sequences are SGHRS and YFSETQ. The CDR3 here is CASSAGQTQETQYF. In DNA form, the CDR3 reads TGCGCCAGCAGCGCCGGACAGACACAAGAGACCCAGTACTTC.

The chain couples TRBV5-1 to TRBJ2-7; 8 bases line up with TRBD2. This CDR3 spans 14 amino acids. V shed 5 bases, J shed 7 bases, and the junction held 11 bases outside the gene matches. Germline-derived CDR1 and CDR2 are SGHRS and YFSETQ. The CDR3: CASRPTGLDSEQYF. The CDR3 DNA sequence: TGCGCCAGCAGACCAACGGGACTAGATTCAGAGCAGTACTTC.

The CDR3, as DNA: TGTGCCAGCAGCTCCGGGACAGCTGGAAACACCATATATTTT. It translates to CASSSGTAGNTIYF. The chain couples TRBV5-6 to TRBJ1-3, with 7 nucleotides matching TRBD1. Germline-derived CDR1 and CDR2 are SGHDT and YYEEEE. This CDR3 comprises 14 residues. J was trimmed by 2 bases and V by 3 bases; bases with no gene match: 2.